This T cell receptor beta chain was identified in a study of cytomegalovirus exposure and HLA in healthy donors. Overall study: Of all 400 or so donors who were genotyped, around 79% belonged to the Caucasian-associated ancestry cluster. Findings of the study overall: Confirmation in vitro established that a few CMV-associated chains were specific for CMV antigens.

Use of 60 Vbeta and 13 Jbeta primers characterized the PCR. The table came from immunoSEQ multiplex PCR; TCRdb's copy has only in-frame clones and leaves some out. The top ten hold 1% of the sample, which has roughly 120,000 clones, about 80% seen once. This clone showed up just a few times. No antigen is known for it. V lost 1 base and J lost 11; bases outside the gene matches: 4. The CDR3 totals 12 residues. Germline V CDR1 and CDR2: SGHDN, FVKESK. This receptor was identified in a human donor in good health. The specimen sequenced was PBMCs. V and J are TRBV14 and TRBJ2-7; TRBD2 matches at 8 bases. CDR3 protein: CASSQVIGGEYF. CDR3 DNA: TGTGCCAGCAGCCAAGTTATCGGGGGGGAGTACTTC.